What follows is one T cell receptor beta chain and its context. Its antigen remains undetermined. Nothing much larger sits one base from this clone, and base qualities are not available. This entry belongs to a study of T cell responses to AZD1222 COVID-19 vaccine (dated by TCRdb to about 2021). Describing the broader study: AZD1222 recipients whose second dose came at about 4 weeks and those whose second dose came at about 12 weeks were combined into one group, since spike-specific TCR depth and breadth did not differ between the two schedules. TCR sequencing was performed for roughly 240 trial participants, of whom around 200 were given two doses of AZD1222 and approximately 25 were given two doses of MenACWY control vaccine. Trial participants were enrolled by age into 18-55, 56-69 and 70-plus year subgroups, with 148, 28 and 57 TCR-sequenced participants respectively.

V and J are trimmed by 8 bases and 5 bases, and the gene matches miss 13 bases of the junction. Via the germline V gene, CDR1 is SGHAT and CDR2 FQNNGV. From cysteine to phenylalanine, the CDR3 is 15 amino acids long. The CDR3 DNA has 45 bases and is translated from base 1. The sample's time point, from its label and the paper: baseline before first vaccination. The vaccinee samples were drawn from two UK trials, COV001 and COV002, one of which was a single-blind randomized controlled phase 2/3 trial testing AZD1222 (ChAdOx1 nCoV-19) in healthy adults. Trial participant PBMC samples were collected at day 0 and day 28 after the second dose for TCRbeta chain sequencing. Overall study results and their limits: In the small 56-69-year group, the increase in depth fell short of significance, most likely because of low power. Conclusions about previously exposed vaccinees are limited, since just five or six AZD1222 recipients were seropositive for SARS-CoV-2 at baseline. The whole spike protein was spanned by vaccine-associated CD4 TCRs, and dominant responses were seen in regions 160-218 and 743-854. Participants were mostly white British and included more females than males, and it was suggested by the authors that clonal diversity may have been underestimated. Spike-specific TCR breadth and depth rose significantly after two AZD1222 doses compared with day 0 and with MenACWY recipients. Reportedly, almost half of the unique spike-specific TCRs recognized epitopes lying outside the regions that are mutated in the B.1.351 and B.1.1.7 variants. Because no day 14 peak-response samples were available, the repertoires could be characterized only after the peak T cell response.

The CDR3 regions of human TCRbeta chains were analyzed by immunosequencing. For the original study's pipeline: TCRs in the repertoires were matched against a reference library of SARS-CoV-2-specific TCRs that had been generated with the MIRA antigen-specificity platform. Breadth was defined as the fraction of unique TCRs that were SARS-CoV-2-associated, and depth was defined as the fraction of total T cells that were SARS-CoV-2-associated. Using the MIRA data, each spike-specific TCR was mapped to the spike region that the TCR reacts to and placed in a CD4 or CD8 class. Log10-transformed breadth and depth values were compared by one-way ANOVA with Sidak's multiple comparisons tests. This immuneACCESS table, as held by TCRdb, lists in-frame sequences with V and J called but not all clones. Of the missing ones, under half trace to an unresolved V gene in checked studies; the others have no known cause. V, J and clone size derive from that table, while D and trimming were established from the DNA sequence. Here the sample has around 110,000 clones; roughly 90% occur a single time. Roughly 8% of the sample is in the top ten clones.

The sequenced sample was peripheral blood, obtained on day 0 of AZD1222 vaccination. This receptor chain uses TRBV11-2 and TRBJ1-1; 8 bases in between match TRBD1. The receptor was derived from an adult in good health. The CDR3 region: CASGTHGQGRTEAFF. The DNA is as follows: TGTGCCAGCGGAACCCACGGACAGGGTCGGACTGAAGCTTTCTTT.